This record concerns one TCR beta chain sequence. Its antigen is not known. Noted time point: blood 4 weeks post-SBRT, at nephrectomy. Treatment: 15 Gy SBRT to primary tumor, nephrectomy 4 weeks later. Nephrectomy followed 15 Gy stereotactic body radiation by 4 weeks. Radiation-treated patients gave blood at baseline, week 2 and week 4. Clear cell pathology was present in this patient's renal cell carcinoma. The CDR3 totals 15 residues. From germline, CDR1 is SGHVS and CDR2 FNYEAQ. J was trimmed by 8 bases and V by 0 bases; bases with no gene match: 6. The table came from immunoSEQ multiplex PCR; TCRdb's copy has only in-frame clones and leaves some out. The sample holds around 100,000 clones, approximately 82% seen once. The sample belongs to a study of radiation and T cells in renal cell carcinoma. Broader study findings: Top tumor clonotypes rose in blood 2 weeks post-radiation, then contracted.

The rearrangement joins TRBV7-6 to TRBJ2-1; 8 nucleotides match TRBD2. Specimen: blood, collected from a patient whose treatment included radiotherapy and nephrectomy. The sequence was obtained from a man aged 55-75 years with renal cell carcinoma. CDR3 in amino acids: CASSLASGVMDEQFF. The CDR3 DNA reads as TGTGCCAGCAGCTTAGCTAGCGGGGTGATGGATGAGCAGTTCTTC.